A single sample is the source of the 30 T cell receptor beta chains below, sequenced in a study of blood T cell repertoires in COVID-19. Sequencing used immunoSEQ multiplex PCR; TCRdb keeps in-frame clones, though not all of them. This sample yields some 140,000 clones, of which approximately 90% are seen a single time; roughly 18% belongs to the top ten. Specimen: peripheral blood. The receptors originated from a man in his forties or fifties with active or convalescent COVID-19.

This rearrangement joins TRBV29-1 to TRBJ2-2; 8 bases are shared with TRBD1. This CDR3 has 13 amino acids. CDR1 is SQVTM and CDR2 is ANQGSEA in the germline V gene. J was trimmed by 0 bases and V by 7 bases; bases with no gene match: 1. The CDR3 here is CSGGQANTGELFF. The CDR3 bases are TGCAGCGGGGGACAGGCGAACACCGGGGAGCTGTTTTTT.

The V call is TRBV6-6, the J call TRBJ2-6; D is uncertain. This CDR3 region has 15 residues. The germline gives CDR1 MNHNY, CDR2 SVGAGI (reference sequence). V was cut by 6 bases and J by 0 bases, with 9 bases left in between. CDR3 protein: CASSPGDSGANVLTF. In DNA form, the CDR3 reads TGTGCCAGCAGCCCCGGAGACTCTGGGGCCAACGTCCTGACTTTC.

The chain recombines TRBV5-5 with TRBJ2-3, with TRBD2 identical over 13 bases. Germline lookup yields CDR1 SGHKS and CDR2 YYEKEE (reference sequence). There are 16 residues in the CDR3. With 5 bases clipped from V and 5 bases from J, the junction kept 8 bases outside the gene matches. The CDR3: CASSGLAGVVGDTQYF. CDR3 in DNA: TGTGCCAGCAGTGGACTAGCGGGAGTGGTAGGAGATACGCAGTATTTT.

CDR3 residues: CASSLSGQAGAGTEAFF. In nucleotides, the CDR3 is TGTGCCAGCTCACTCTCTGGACAGGCCGGTGCGGGCACTGAAGCTTTCTTT. The chain couples TRBV18 to TRBJ1-1; 7 bases agree with TRBD1. Germline V gene sequence: CDR1 KGHSH, CDR2 LQKENI. J lost 4 bases, V lost 4 bases, and 15 bases had no gene match. This CDR3 comprises 17 residues.

The J gene is TRBJ1-2, the V gene TRBV4-1; 7 bases are a match to TRBD1. Germline CDR1 MGHRA, CDR2 YSYEKL. V shed 4 bases and J 4 bases; nucleotides not matched to a gene: 6. The CDR3 runs 14 residues. The CDR3 sequence: CASSPDRDLYGYTF. The CDR3 DNA sequence: TGCGCCAGCAGCCCAGACAGGGATCTCTATGGCTACACCTTC.

J is TRBJ1-5 and V is TRBV27, with D possibly TRBD1 on 5 matching bases. Germline loops: CDR1 MNHEY, CDR2 SMNVEV (reference sequence). The CDR3 consists of 14 residues. Trimming stripped 1 base from V and 4 bases from J, with 8 bases between. CDR3 in DNA: TGTGCCAGCAGTTTATATAGGGGTAATCAGCCCCAGCATTTT. Translating it yields CASSLYRGNQPQHF.

The genes are TRBV7-2 and TRBJ2-5, with 10 bases that match TRBD2. Germline trimming cut 6 bases from V and 2 bases from J; bases unmatched to any gene: 18. This CDR3 has 19 residues. Germline CDR1 and CDR2: SGHTA and FQGNSA. This CDR3 is CASSSTGTSAGGVQETQYF. The CDR3 region has the DNA TGTGCCAGCAGTTCCACCGGGACTAGCGCCGGGGGGGTACAAGAGACCCAGTACTTC.

The sample holds one count of this clone. This rearrangement joins TRBV5-1 to TRBJ1-1, with 9 bases identical to TRBD1. Germline CDR1 SGHRS, CDR2 YFSETQ. The CDR3 is made up of 16 amino acids. J lost 6 bases, V lost 3 bases, and 12 bases had no gene match. CDR3 bases: TGCGCCAGCAGCTCCAATACAGGGGGCGCATTAGCTGAAGCTTTCTTT. Translated: CASSSNTGGALAEAFF.

V is TRBV5-1 and J is TRBJ1-2; 9 nucleotides line up with TRBD1. The CDR3 runs to 15 residues. CDR1 and CDR2 from the germline V gene are SGHRS and YFSETQ. The J segment lost 3 bases and the V segment lost 4 bases, leaving 7 bases of the junction unmatched. CDR3 protein: CASSPGTGLDYGYTF. The CDR3 nucleotides read TGCGCCAGCAGCCCGGGGACAGGGTTGGACTATGGCTACACCTTC.

The chain links TRBV6-5 to TRBJ1-2; 9 nucleotides match TRBD1. Unmatched junction bases numbered 2, after V lost 6 bases and J lost 3 bases. The germline V gene encodes CDR1 MNHEY and CDR2 SVGAGI. The CDR3 consists of 13 residues. The CDR3 DNA is TGTGCCAGCAGACAGGGGGCTGACTATGGCTACACCTTC. This encodes CASRQGADYGYTF.

This clone was seen once. The rearrangement joins TRBV29-1 to TRBJ1-1; maybe TRBD1 (6 bases). The V end was cut by 2 bases, the J end by 1 base, with 8 bases between. CDR1 SQVTM and CDR2 ANQGSEA come from the germline V gene. This CDR3 contains 13 residues. This CDR3 reads CSVEKTGNTEAFF. CDR3 sequence (DNA): TGCAGCGTTGAAAAGACAGGGAACACTGAAGCTTTCTTT.

The chain uses TRBV19 and TRBJ2-5; the match to TRBD1 covers 7 bases. There are 16 residues in the CDR3. V was clipped by 5 bases and J by 1 base; unmatched bases: 10. CDR1 LNHDA and CDR2 SQIVND come from the germline V gene (reference sequence). CDR3 residues: CASSSFTGDAQETQYF. As DNA, the CDR3 is TGTGCCAGTAGTTCGTTTACAGGGGACGCCCAAGAGACCCAGTACTTC.

The rearrangement joins TRBV27 to TRBJ1-1; 9 nucleotides align to TRBD1. Trimming removed 6 bases from V and 6 bases from J; junction bases left unmatched: 8. Germline loops: CDR1 MNHEY, CDR2 SMNVEV (reference sequence). This CDR3 region has 14 residues. The CDR3: CASSRDRASAEAFF. The CDR3 DNA is TGTGCCAGCAGCAGGGACAGGGCAAGCGCTGAAGCTTTCTTT.

The genes are TRBV19 and TRBJ1-1, with D perhaps matching TRBD1 (5 bases). CDR3 length equals 14 residues. Between the trimmed V and J ends, which lost 9 bases and 0 bases, there was a span of 14 bases. Germline V gene sequence: CDR1 LNHDA, CDR2 SQIVND (reference sequence). CDR3 in amino acids: CASLRGHMNTEAFF. CDR3 bases: TGTGCCAGCCTTCGAGGACACATGAACACTGAAGCTTTCTTT.

The J gene is TRBJ2-7, the V gene TRBV2; 9 bases are a match to TRBD1. The germline V gene has CDR1 SNHLY and CDR2 FYNNEI. This CDR3 region has 12 residues. V was clipped by 5 bases and J by 7 bases; unmatched bases: 3. The CDR3 is CASSSGTGEQYF. The CDR3 DNA sequence: TGTGCCAGCAGTTCAGGGACAGGGGAGCAGTACTTC.

This clone has a handful of counts. The junction does not match germline at one end; this may be a read error. V usage is TRBV5-1 and J usage is TRBJ2-2; TRBD1 aligns across 11 bases. The CDR3 runs to 15 residues. CDR1 and CDR2 from the germline V gene are SGHRS and YFSETQ. The chain's CDR3 is CASTLDRGRSGELFF. The DNA for the CDR3 is TGCGCCAGCACCTTGGACAGGGGGCGGTCCGGGGAGCTGTTTTTT. Together with reference TRBV5-1 and TRBJ2-2, the CDR3 gives the full variable domain: KAGVTQTPRYLIKTRGQQVTLSCSPISGHRSVSWYQQTPGQGLQFLFEYFSETQRNKGNFPGRFSGRQFSNSRSEMNVSTLELGDSALYLCASTLDRGRSGELFFGEGSRLTVL.

The chain carries TRBV4-1 and TRBJ1-6, with D unresolved. This CDR3 has 16 residues. In germline, CDR1 is MGHRA, CDR2 YSYEKL. The germline V and J ends were trimmed by 6 bases and 5 bases, with 17 bases remaining between them. The CDR3 sequence is CASSPMRGTNNSPLHF. The CDR3 DNA follows: TGCGCCAGCAGTCCCATGCGGGGTACGAATAATTCACCCCTCCACTTT.

This clone has more than one count but fewer than ten. Other DNA sequences in this specimen translate into the identical CDR3. CDR3 sequence reads: CATSDSGTVTGELFF. CDR3 nucleotide sequence: TGTGCCACCAGTGATTCCGGGACAGTAACCGGGGAGCTGTTTTTT. The J gene is TRBJ2-2, the V gene TRBV24-1; TRBD1 aligns across 7 bases. The V gene end was trimmed by 2 bases and the J gene end by 5 bases; junction bases not matched to a gene: 4. The germline CDR1 and CDR2 sequences are KGHDR and SFDVKD. CDR3 length: 15 amino acids.

V and J are TRBV5-1 and TRBJ2-2, with a possible D match to TRBD2 (5 bases). The length of the CDR3 is 15 residues. From germline, CDR1 is SGHRS and CDR2 YFSETQ. The germline V and J ends were trimmed by 4 bases and 3 bases, with 13 bases remaining between them. CDR3 bases: TGCGCCAGCAGCCAAGCCGGGAAAGACACCGGGGAGCTGTTTTTT. Its protein product is CASSQAGKDTGELFF.

This rearrangement joins TRBV24-1 to TRBJ2-3; TRBD2 agrees at 8 bases. Trimming removed 0 bases from V and 3 bases from J; junction bases left unmatched: 7. The CDR3 has 17 residues. Germline-derived CDR1 and CDR2 are KGHDR and SFDVKD. The CDR3 sequence: CATSDLVPGLETDTQYF. CDR3 nucleotides: TGTGCCACCAGTGATTTGGTACCGGGACTAGAAACAGATACGCAGTATTTT.

This clone came up many times. The chain links TRBV30 to TRBJ1-1; TRBD1 is a possible D gene (5 bases). V was clipped by 4 bases and J by 2 bases, with 11 bases between them. CDR1 and CDR2 (germline): GTSNPN, SVGIG (reference sequence). The CDR3 is made up of 13 amino acids. The CDR3 region is CAWTTGFNTEAFF. The DNA of the CDR3 is TGTGCCTGGACTACAGGATTTAACACTGAAGCTTTCTTT.

The genes are TRBV28 and TRBJ1-1; D is ambiguous. Germline V gene lookup returns CDR1 MDHEN and CDR2 SYDVKM. The V end lost 2 bases, the J end lost 6 bases, and 10 bases lay between the germline ends. This CDR3 contains 13 residues. CDR3 sequence: CASSLEVFAEAFF. As DNA, the CDR3 is TGTGCCAGCAGTTTAGAGGTGTTCGCTGAAGCTTTCTTT. Drawing the rest from reference TRBV28 and TRBJ1-1, the complete variable domain is DVKVTQSSRYLVKRTGEKVFLECVQDMDHENMFWYRQDPGLGLRLIYFSYDVKMKEKGDIPEGYSVSREKKERFSLILESASTNQTSMYLCASSLEVFAEAFFGQGTRLTVV.

This rearrangement joins TRBV3-1 (or the pseudogene TRBV3-2) to TRBJ2-7; 7 nucleotides align to TRBD2. The CDR3 has 15 amino acids. In germline, CDR1 is LGHDT, CDR2 YNNKEL (reference sequence). V gave up 1 base and J gave up 2 bases; unmatched junction bases: 5. As DNA, the CDR3 is TGTGCCAGCAGCCAAGTGGCTAGCGGAACCTACGAGCAGTACTTC. This translates into CASSQVASGTYEQYF.

The chain has TRBV4-3 and TRBJ2-5, with D perhaps matching TRBD1 (6 bases). This CDR3 is 15 amino acids long. Deletions cut 1 base from V and 5 bases from J, with 14 bases between. Germline-derived CDR1 and CDR2 are LGHNA and YSLEER. For the CDR3, the DNA is TGCGCCAGCAGCCAAGGGTCAGGGGTGAGCGAGACCCAGTACTTC. Translating gives CASSQGSGVSETQYF.

The V gene is TRBV7-9, the J gene TRBJ2-5, with TRBD2 matching 11 bases. Germline trimming cut 2 bases from V and 4 bases from J; bases unmatched to any gene: 6. The length of the CDR3 is 16 residues. Germline CDR1 and CDR2: SEHNR and FQNEAQ (reference sequence). The CDR3 here is CASSLIAGGLPETQYF. CDR3 DNA: TGTGCCAGCAGCTTAATAGCGGGAGGGCTCCCAGAGACCCAGTACTTC. Full variable domain (missing parts from reference TRBV7-9 and TRBJ2-5): DTGVSQNPRHKITKRGQNVTFRCDPISEHNRLYWYRQTLGQGPEFLTYFQNEAQLEKSRLLSDRFSAERPKGSFSTLEIQRTEQGDSAMYLCASSLIAGGLPETQYFGPGTRLLVL.

The V gene is TRBV15, the J gene TRBJ1-5, with D possibly being TRBD1 (6 bases). V dropped 1 base and J dropped 5 bases, with 18 bases sitting between them. CDR3 length: 17 amino acids. Germline values: CDR1 LNHNV, CDR2 YYDKDF (reference sequence). The CDR3, as DNA: TGTGCCACCAGCAGAGCGACAGGATCAAATTCCTATCAGCCCCAGCATTTT. Residues: CATSRATGSNSYQPQHF.

The CDR3 sequence: CASRKEDWTEAFF. CDR3 nucleotide sequence: TGTGCCAGCAGAAAAGAGGACTGGACTGAAGCTTTCTTT. V and J are TRBV7-2 and TRBJ1-1, with D unresolved. CDR1 and CDR2 (germline): SGHTA, FQGNSA. With 6 bases removed from V and 5 bases from J, the gap between germline ends came to 13 bases. CDR3 length equals 13 residues.

The V call is TRBV30, the J call TRBJ2-2, with D possibly TRBD1 on 6 matching bases. Germline V gives CDR1 GTSNPN, CDR2 SVGIG (reference sequence). The V end was cut by 1 base, the J end by 6 bases, with 18 bases between. The CDR3 has 16 residues. The CDR3 DNA reads TGTGCCTGGAGTGGCCCACAGGGACCCCGATCCGGGGAGCTGTTTTTT. Its translation is CAWSGPQGPRSGELFF.

V usage is TRBV20-1 and J usage is TRBJ1-2; possibly TRBD1 for D (5 bases). This CDR3 contains 15 residues. Germline V gene data show CDR1 as DFQATT and CDR2 as SNEGSKA (reference sequence). The V end lost 3 bases, the J end lost 7 bases, and 21 bases lay between the germline ends. The CDR3 reads CSASTGKGFLRGYTF. The CDR3 nucleotides are TGCAGTGCTAGTACTGGGAAGGGGTTCTTACGTGGCTACACCTTC.

The rearrangement links TRBV19 to TRBJ1-6, with D possibly TRBD1 on 5 matching bases. Trimming took 6 bases from V and 3 from J, leaving 6 bases between them. The V gene's germline CDR1 is LNHDA and CDR2 SQIVND (reference sequence). The CDR3 extends over 13 amino acids. The CDR3 here is CASSQGYNSPLHF. The CDR3 bases are TGTGCCAGTAGCCAGGGCTATAATTCACCCCTCCACTTT.